This record concerns one T cell receptor (beta chain) sequence. What it binds is not known. Trimming shortened V by 2 bases and J by 0 bases, and 11 bases separated the two germline ends. The CDR3 has 15 amino acids. Germline-derived CDR1 and CDR2 are SGHTA and FQGNSA. The sample comes from a study of T cell responses to AZD1222 COVID-19 vaccine. The protocol was immunoSEQ multiplex PCR, while the TCRdb copy is restricted to in-frame clones and leaves out a portion. The sample records roughly 92,000 clones, around 89% being singletons. General study points: Repertoire sampling happened only post peak T cell response.

This clonotype was obtained from an adult in good health. Sequenced here: peripheral blood, sampled on day 0 of AZD1222 vaccination. The chain employs TRBV7-2 and TRBJ2-7; tentatively, D is TRBD2 (5 bases). Here the CDR3 DNA reads TGTGCCAGCAGCTTATCAGCGGATAGCTCCTACGAGCAGTACTTC. This sequence encodes CASSLSADSSYEQYF.